This T cell receptor beta chain comes out of a study of patients and donors after allogeneic stem cell transplantation. This clonotype was detected a few times. TCRdb independently ran MiXCR on the RT-PCR reads; one entry per CDR3 protein. The sample comprises about 210,000 distinct CDR3 sequences, roughly 38% of which are singletons, and roughly 11% rests with the top ten. Germline values: CDR1 SGHNT, CDR2 YYREEE (reference sequence). The CDR3 length is 15 residues. V was clipped by 4 bases and J by 4 bases, with 17 bases between them. Sequencing input: blood, either unsorted or a sorted T cell fraction (not recorded which). The receptor was derived from a human donor who was either an allogeneic HSCT recipient or a stem cell or donor lymphocyte infusion donor (not recorded which). It is not recorded whose cells these are; they may come from a transplant donor. V is TRBV5-4 and J is TRBJ1-2; perhaps TRBD1 as D (5 bases). CDR3 amino acids: CASSLQGNGGYGYTF. CDR3 coding DNA: TGTGCCAGCAGCCTCCAGGGCAACGGAGGCTATGGCTACACCTTC.